The sequence of this T cell receptor beta chain was determined in a study of blood T cell repertoires in COVID-19. Study-wide background: Acute-phase and convalescent COVID-19 samples originated in the United States, Italy and Spain. Nucleic acid was either cDNA or gDNA, and it came from T cells, B-cell-depleted T cells, or PBMCs.

Germline V gene sequence: CDR1 LGHDT, CDR2 YNNKEL (reference sequence). This CDR3 has 15 amino acids. The V gene lost 4 bases and the J gene lost 3 bases, with 10 bases spanning the gap. As processed by the authors: For nucleated cells, counts were estimated from reference gene primer amplification. TCRdb keeps only in-frame clones here, not all; method: immunoSEQ multiplex PCR. V and J calls and clone size come straight from that table; D and trimming were deduced from the DNA. The sample records about 470,000 clones, around 90% being singletons. All enrollees were roughly 18 to 95 years old and from around 25 US areas.

Specimen: PBMCs or T cells enriched from blood (not recorded which). The V gene is TRBV3-1 (or the pseudogene TRBV3-2), the J gene TRBJ2-6; perhaps TRBD2 as D (6 bases). This TCR was sampled from a woman under 30 who had recovered from COVID-19. In nucleotides, the CDR3 is TGTGCCAGCAGCCCGGGAGTTTTTGGGGCCAACGTCCTGACTTTC. Its protein product is CASSPGVFGANVLTF.